A selection of T cell receptor beta chains follows, all from one sample in a study of T-cell memory formation after mild COVID-19. TCRdb analysed the 5' RACE reads with MiXCR anew, one entry per CDR3 protein. This repertoire shows about 340,000 distinct CDR3 sequences, over 10% found once; its top ten account for over 20%. Sequencing was done on a sample of PBMCs or a T cell subset sorted from them (not recorded which). These receptors were collected from a man between 18 and 29 years old who had mild COVID-19 (a few samples of this study predate the infection). Cell type and time point are not known. CDR3s leave out the opening cysteine and the closing phenylalanine or tryptophan.

V | length | CDR3
TRBV18 | 14 | ASSLGQGRTTDTQY
TRBV6-5 | 12 | ASRPTLTNEKLF
TRBV20-1 | 11 | SVGTGNTGELF
TRBV3-1 | 14 | ASSQVGRRGQETQY
TRBV3-1 | 12 | ASSQEILADTQY
TRBV25-1 | 13 | ASSTSGKPPYEQY
TRBV10-3 | 10 | AISGRDSPLH
TRBV4-2 | 12 | ASSQDRLDYEQY
TRBV6-6 | 9 | ACQQEKTQY
TRBV4-2 | 17 | ASSQEGLAGGSGSGELF
TRBV7-2 | 10 | ASSFAGTIQY
TRBV5-1 | 13 | ASSLAGDSSYEQY
TRBV12-3/TRBV12-4 | 12 | ASTQNSYNSPLH
TRBV20-1 | 12 | SARPALSTDTQY
TRBV12-3/TRBV12-4 | 13 | ASSLGGSMNTEAF
TRBV7-3 | 13 | ASSLQGVLNTEAF
TRBV7-9 | 13 | ASSLSRGAADTQY
TRBV12-3/TRBV12-4 | 13 | ASRGTSGVRETQY
TRBV20-1 | 12 | SARVGRVTETQY
TRBV20-1 | 10 | SANLGRDTQY
TRBV7-2 | 12 | ASSSFQGAQQAF
TRBV5-5 | 13 | ASSTLSDTSDTQY
TRBV9 | 14 | ASSSTADSSYNEQF
TRBV12-3/TRBV12-4 | 13 | ASSLARGGGSEAF
TRBV2 | 17 | ASSEFPGRRYISNQPQH
TRBV12-3/TRBV12-4 | 14 | ASSPGLAGRSYEQY
TRBV4-1 | 12 | ASSDRASYNEQF
TRBV12-3/TRBV12-4 | 11 | ASSLGGTYGYT
TRBV6-5 | 11 | ASSWSRNQPQH
TRBV20-1 | 12 | SARARGGADTQY
TRBV12-3/TRBV12-4 | 10 | ASSLLRQGYT
TRBV3-1 | 13 | ASRRWVGGHTEAF
TRBV14 | 14 | ASSQDYRNPNYGYT
TRBV4-3 | 13 | ASSQDPRGDYEQY
TRBV6-1 | 13 | ASSPTGRSFQPQH
TRBV5-5 | 12 | ASSYEGTGEKLF
TRBV12-3/TRBV12-4 | 13 | ASTLRSTANYGYT
TRBV7-9 | 12 | ASSPLADDNEQF
TRBV29-1 | 9 | SVGDRNGYT
TRBV7-2 | 11 | ASSPQGGQPQH
TRBV7-7 | 13 | ASSPVLAGADTQY
TRBV7-9 | 11 | ASSPDRDLEAF
TRBV11-1 | 11 | ASSLFSTGILY
TRBV5-5 | 11 | ASPGQVSDTQY
TRBV25-1 | 14 | ASSERISGGTETQY
TRBV4-1 | 14 | ASSQEGSSSYNEQF
TRBV2 | 13 | ASIRDMSSYNEQF
TRBV4-2 | 14 | ASSQGRATQNEKLF
TRBV24-1 | 11 | ATKGAVNTEAF
TRBV7-6 | 13 | ASSSSGTGGTSYT
TRBV7-9 | 11 | ASSLTSWETQY
TRBV19 | 13 | ASRPSTGGNEKLF
TRBV7-2 | 10 | ASSLDSRGYT
TRBV18 | 14 | ASSPARDRFNGKLF
TRBV7-9 | 15 | ASSFGSRVFYYNEQY
TRBV5-4 | 12 | ASSPSAVNTEAF
TRBV7-2 | 9 | ASSIGREQY